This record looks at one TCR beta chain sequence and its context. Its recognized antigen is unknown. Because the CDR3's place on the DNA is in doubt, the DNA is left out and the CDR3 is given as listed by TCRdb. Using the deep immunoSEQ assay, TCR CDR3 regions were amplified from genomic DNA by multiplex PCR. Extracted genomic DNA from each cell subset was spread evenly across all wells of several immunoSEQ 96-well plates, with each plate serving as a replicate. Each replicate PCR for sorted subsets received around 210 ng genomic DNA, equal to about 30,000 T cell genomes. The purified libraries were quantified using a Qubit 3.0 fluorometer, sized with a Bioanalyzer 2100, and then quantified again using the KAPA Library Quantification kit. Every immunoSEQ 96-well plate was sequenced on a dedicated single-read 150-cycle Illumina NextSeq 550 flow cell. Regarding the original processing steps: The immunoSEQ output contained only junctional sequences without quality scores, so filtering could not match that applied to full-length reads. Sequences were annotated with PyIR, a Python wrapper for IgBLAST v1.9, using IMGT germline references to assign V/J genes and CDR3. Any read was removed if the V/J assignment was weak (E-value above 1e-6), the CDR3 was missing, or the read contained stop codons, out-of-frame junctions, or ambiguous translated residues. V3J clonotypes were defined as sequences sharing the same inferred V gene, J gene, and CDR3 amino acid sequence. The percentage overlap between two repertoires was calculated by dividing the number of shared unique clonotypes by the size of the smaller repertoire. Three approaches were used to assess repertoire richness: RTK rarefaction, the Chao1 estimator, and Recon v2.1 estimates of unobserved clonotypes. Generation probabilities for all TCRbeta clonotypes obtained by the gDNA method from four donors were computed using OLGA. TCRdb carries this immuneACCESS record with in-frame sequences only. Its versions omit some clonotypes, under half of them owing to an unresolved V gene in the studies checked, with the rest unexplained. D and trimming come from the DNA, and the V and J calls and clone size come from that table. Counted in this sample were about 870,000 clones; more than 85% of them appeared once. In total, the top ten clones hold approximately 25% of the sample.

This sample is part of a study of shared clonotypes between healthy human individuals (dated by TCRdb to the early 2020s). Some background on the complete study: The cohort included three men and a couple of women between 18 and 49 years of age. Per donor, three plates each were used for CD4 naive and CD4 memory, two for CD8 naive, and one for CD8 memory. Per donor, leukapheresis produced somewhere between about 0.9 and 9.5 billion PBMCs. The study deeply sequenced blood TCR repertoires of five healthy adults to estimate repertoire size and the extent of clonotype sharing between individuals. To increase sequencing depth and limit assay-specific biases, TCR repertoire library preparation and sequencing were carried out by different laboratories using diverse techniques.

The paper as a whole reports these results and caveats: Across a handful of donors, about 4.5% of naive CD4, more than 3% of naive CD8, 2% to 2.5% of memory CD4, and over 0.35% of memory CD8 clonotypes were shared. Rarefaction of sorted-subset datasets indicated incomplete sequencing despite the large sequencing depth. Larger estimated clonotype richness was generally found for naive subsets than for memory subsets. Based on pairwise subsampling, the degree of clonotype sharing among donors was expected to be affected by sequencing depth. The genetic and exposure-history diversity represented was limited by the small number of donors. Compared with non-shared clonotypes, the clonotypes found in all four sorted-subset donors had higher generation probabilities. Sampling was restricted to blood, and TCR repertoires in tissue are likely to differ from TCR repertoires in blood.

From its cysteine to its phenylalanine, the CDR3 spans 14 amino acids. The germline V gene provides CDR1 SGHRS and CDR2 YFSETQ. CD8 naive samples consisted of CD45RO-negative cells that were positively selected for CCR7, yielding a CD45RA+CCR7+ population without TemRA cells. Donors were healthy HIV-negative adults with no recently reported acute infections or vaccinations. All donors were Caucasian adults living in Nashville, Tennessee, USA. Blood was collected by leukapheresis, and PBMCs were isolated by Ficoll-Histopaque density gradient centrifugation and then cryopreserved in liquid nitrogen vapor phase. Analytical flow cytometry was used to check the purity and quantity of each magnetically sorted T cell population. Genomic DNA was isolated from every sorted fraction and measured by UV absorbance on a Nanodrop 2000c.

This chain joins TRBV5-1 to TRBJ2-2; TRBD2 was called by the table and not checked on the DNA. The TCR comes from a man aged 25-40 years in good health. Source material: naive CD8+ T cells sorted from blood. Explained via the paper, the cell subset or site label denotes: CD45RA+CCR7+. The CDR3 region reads CASILDLGAGELFF.